Listed below are T cell receptor beta chains from one sample, sequenced in a study of blood T cell repertoires in COVID-19. Profiled with immunoSEQ multiplex PCR; TCRdb holds only in-frame clones, not every one. Of about 300,000 clones listed, more than 75% were seen once; the top ten hold around 9.3%. Sequenced: PBMCs or T cells enriched from blood (not recorded which). Receptors originate from a woman aged 18-35 years who had recovered from COVID-19. Both conserved end residues are part of each CDR3. D genes are given only for firm matches. Clone size appears in some rows only: once, few, many, or a class for an expanded clone.

j_gene	d_gene	v_gene	abundance	CDR3nt	CDR3aa
TRBJ1-1	NA	TRBV3-1/TRBV3-2	NA	TGTGCCAGCAGCCAAGACAGGGGCGAATACACTGAAGCTTTCTTT	CASSQDRGEYTEAFF
TRBJ1-2	TRBD1	TRBV18	few	TGTGCCAGCTCAAATAGGGACAGCGCTAACTATGGCTACACCTTC	CASSNRDSANYGYTF
TRBJ1-5	NA	TRBV4-1	few	TGCGCCAGCACTAGGGGGATCAACGATAATCAGCCCCAGCATTTT	CASTRGINDNQPQHF
TRBJ1-2	NA	TRBV3-1/TRBV3-2	NA	TGTGCCAGCAGTCTGAGGGATTATGGCTACACCTTC	CASSLRDYGYTF
TRBJ2-1	TRBD2	TRBV9	NA	TGTGCCAGCAGCCCCGACCGGCTAGCGGGGGGCCGCTCCTACAATGAGCAGTTCTTC	CASSPDRLAGGRSYNEQFF
TRBJ2-7	TRBD1	TRBV3-1/TRBV3-2	once	TGTGCCAGCAGCCTCCGGGACAGGGTATACGAGCAGTACTTC	CASSLRDRVYEQYF
TRBJ1-1	NA	TRBV6-5	NA	TGTGCCAGCAGGGTTGATGGGAGGGGAGGCACTGAAGCTTTCTTT	CASRVDGRGGTEAFF
TRBJ2-3	NA	TRBV24-1	once	TGTGCCACCAGTGATTCGAGGGCAGGAACCACAGATACGCAGTATTTT	CATSDSRAGTTDTQYF
TRBJ2-1	TRBD2	TRBV7-8	once	TGTGCCAGCAGGTATGGACTAGCGGGGAACAATGAGCAGTTCTTC	CASRYGLAGNNEQFF
TRBJ1-6	TRBD1	TRBV9	few	TGTGCCAGCAGCGTAGGACAGGGTAATTCACCCCTCCACTTT	CASSVGQGNSPLHF
TRBJ1-2	NA	TRBV2	once	TGTGCCAGCAGTGACAGGGTTCTGGGCTATGGCTACACCTTC	CASSDRVLGYGYTF
TRBJ2-2	TRBD1	TRBV7-9	many	TGTGCCAGCAGGGGGGGACAGGGAAACACCGGGGAGCTGTTTTTT	CASRGGQGNTGELFF
TRBJ2-2	NA	TRBV24-1	few	TGTGCCACCAGTGATTTAGCGTGGGACACCGGGGAGCTGTTTTTT	CATSDLAWDTGELFF
TRBJ2-4	TRBD2	TRBV7-9	NA	TGTGCCAGCAGCACCGAAAGCGGGGGGCTAGCCAAAAACATTCAGTACTTC	CASSTESGGLAKNIQYF
TRBJ2-2	TRBD2	TRBV3-1/TRBV3-2	NA	TGTGCCAGCAGCCGAGAACTAGCGGGCACCGGGGAGCTGTTTTTT	CASSRELAGTGELFF
TRBJ2-1	NA	TRBV5-1	NA	TGCGCCAGCAGCTTGGGGTCAGCGGGTTTTAGAAATGAGCAGTTCTTC	CASSLGSAGFRNEQFF
TRBJ1-1	NA	TRBV5-4	NA	TGTGCCAGCAGCTTGGACCCGCGAACAGGGCGGGCTTTCTTT	CASSLDPRTGRAFF
TRBJ2-5	TRBD2	TRBV5-4	NA	TGTGCCAGCAGCTTGCGGGGGGGGCCAGTAGAGACCCAGTACTTC	CASSLRGGPVETQYF